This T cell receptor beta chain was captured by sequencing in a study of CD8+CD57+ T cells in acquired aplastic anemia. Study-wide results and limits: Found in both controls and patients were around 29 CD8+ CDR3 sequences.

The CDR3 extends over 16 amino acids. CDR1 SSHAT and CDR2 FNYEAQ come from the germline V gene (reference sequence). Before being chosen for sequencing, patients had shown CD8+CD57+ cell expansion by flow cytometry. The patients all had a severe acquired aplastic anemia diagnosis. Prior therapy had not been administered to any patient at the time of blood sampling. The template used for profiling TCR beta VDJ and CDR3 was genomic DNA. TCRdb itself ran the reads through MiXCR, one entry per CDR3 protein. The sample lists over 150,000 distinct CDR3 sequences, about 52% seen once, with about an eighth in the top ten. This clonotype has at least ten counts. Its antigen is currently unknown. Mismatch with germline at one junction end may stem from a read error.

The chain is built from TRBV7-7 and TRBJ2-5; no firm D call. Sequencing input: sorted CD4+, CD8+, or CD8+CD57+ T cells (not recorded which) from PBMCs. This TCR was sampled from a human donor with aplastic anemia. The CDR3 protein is CASSPGRVGSQETQYF. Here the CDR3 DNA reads TGTGCTAGCAGCCCCGGCCGTGTGGGCTCACAAGAGACCCAGTACTTC.